Here is one T cell receptor (beta chain) with its context. What it recognizes is unknown. The method was immunoSEQ multiplex PCR; TCRdb's version includes in-frame clones alone and lacks a portion of them. This repertoire shows about 77,000 clones, about 87% found once; its top ten account for about 0.52%. This record comes from a study of OX40 agonist ivuxolimab in advanced cancers. Turning to the study itself: Prior therapy, whether anti-PD-1, anti-PD-L1 or anti-CTLA-4, was allowed, and more than 35% had some.

Study-wide findings and caveats: In general, CD8+ T cells held more expanded clones than CD4+ did, on average. CD4+ and CD8+ blood T cells expanded clonally by week 6 at 0.1 to 3.0 mg/kg. Low normalized T-cell clonal expansion also characterized some of the nonresponders.

CDR1 is LNHNV and CDR2 is YYDKDF in the germline V gene (reference sequence). Between the trimmed V and J ends, which lost 1 base and 5 bases, there was a span of 15 bases. The CDR3 consists of 15 residues. The chain carries TRBV15 and TRBJ2-7, with TRBD1 as a possible D gene (6 bases). The clonotype comes from an adult with an advanced solid tumor such as melanoma, head and neck, liver or kidney cancer. Sample: CD4+ or CD8+ T cells sorted from blood, taken in a trial of the OX40 agonist ivuxolimab. The CDR3, as DNA: TGTGCCACCAGCAGAGGAAAACAGGGATTCGACGAGCAGTACTTC. It translates to CATSRGKQGFDEQYF.